Listed below are T cell receptor beta chains from one sample, sequenced in a study of T cell repertoires in cytomegalovirus infection. For these receptors, no antigen is known. TCRdb redid the calling of the reads with MiXCR, one entry per CDR3 protein. The sample holds about 220,000 distinct CDR3 sequences, roughly two fifths seen once. Sequences were derived from CD8+ T cells from cultured PBMCs, sampled from culture after CMV antigen stimulation. The receptor set was obtained from a human donor in good health (CMV status not recorded). Some clones in this sample may be carry-over from other donors' samples. CDR3s include the opening cysteine and the closing phenylalanine or tryptophan. A D gene is named only where the DNA matches it firmly. Rows may omit the clone size; those that give it use once, few, many or a size class.

V gene	J gene	D gene	clone size	CDR3 protein	CDR3 DNA
TRBV5-5	TRBJ2-1	.	.	CASRRDTKYANEQFF	TGTGCCAGCAGACGAGACACCAAATACGCAAATGAGCAGTTCTTC
TRBV4-1	TRBJ2-7	.	.	CASSQDIDYEQYF	TGCGCCAGCAGCCAAGATATTGACTACGAGCAGTACTTC
TRBV3-1	TRBJ2-7	TRBD1	.	CASSQDFGQGAYEQYF	TGTGCCAGCAGCCAAGACTTCGGACAGGGGGCCTACGAGCAGTACTTC
TRBV12-3/TRBV12-4	TRBJ1-1	.	.	CASSLARRTTEAFF	TGTGCCAGCAGTTTAGCCCGCAGGACCACTGAAGCTTTCTTT
TRBV7-9	TRBJ2-2	.	.	CASRLYGAGELFF	TGTGCCAGCAGGCTGTATGGTGCCGGGGAGCTGTTTTTT
TRBV5-4	TRBJ2-7	TRBD2	.	CASSLGTSGTYEQYF	TGTGCCAGCAGCTTGGGGACTAGCGGGACCTACGAGCAGTACTTC
TRBV20-1	TRBJ2-5	TRBD2	.	CSAALAGVLEETQYF	TGCAGTGCGGCACTAGCGGGGGTATTGGAAGAGACCCAGTACTTC
TRBV27	TRBJ1-1	.	.	CASSLFGTPLNTEAFF	TGTGCCAGCAGTTTATTTGGGACACCCTTGAACACTGAAGCTTTCTTT
TRBV20-1	TRBJ2-4	.	few	CSARESRTARAGKNIQYF	TGCAGTGCTAGAGAAAGCCGGACCGCGAGAGCGGGCAAAAACATTCAGTACTTC
TRBV7-6	TRBJ2-7	.	.	CASSVGGSYYEQYF	TGTGCCAGCAGCGTCGGCGGGTCTTATTACGAGCAGTACTTC
TRBV27	TRBJ1-2	.	few	CASSYGQLAGYTF	TGTGCCAGCAGTTACGGACAGCTCGCTGGCTACACCTTC
TRBV7-8	TRBJ1-5	.	many	CASSLGWGFQPQHF	TGTGCCAGCAGCTTAGGATGGGGTTTTCAGCCCCAGCATTTT
TRBV15	TRBJ1-5	TRBD1	.	CATSRAFRDRDRQPQHF	TGTGCCACCAGCAGAGCTTTCCGGGACAGGGATCGGCAGCCCCAGCATTTT
TRBV5-1	TRBJ1-1	.	.	CATRDRLNTEAFF	TGCGCCACCCGGGATCGTTTGAACACTGAAGCTTTCTTT
TRBV6-1	TRBJ2-7	.	once	CASSEVEGGYYEQYF	TGTGCCAGCAGTGAAGTGGAAGGGGGATACTACGAGCAGTACTTC
TRBV11-2	TRBJ1-5	TRBD1	few	CASSFSGGLDQPQHF	TGTGCCAGCAGCTTTTCAGGGGGCTTGGATCAGCCCCAGCATTTT
TRBV2	TRBJ2-1	TRBD1	.	CASRSGTGTVRTYNEQFF	TGTGCCAGCAGAAGCGGGACAGGGACTGTGCGGACCTACAATGAGCAGTTCTTC
TRBV11-2	TRBJ2-1	.	.	CASRVGGAGAFF	TGTGCCAGCAGGGTGGGGGGGGCAGGAGCGTTCTTC
TRBV4-1	TRBJ2-1	TRBD2	.	CASSQGLAGFGEQFF	TGCGCCAGCAGCCAAGGCCTAGCGGGCTTCGGTGAGCAGTTCTTC
TRBV7-6	TRBJ2-5	.	.	CASSLSTRQETQYF	TGTGCCAGCAGCTTAAGCACTCGACAAGAGACCCAGTACTTC
TRBV5-8	TRBJ1-4	TRBD1	.	CASSSDRGGANEKLFF	TGTGCCAGCAGCTCGGACAGGGGGGGCGCTAATGAAAAACTGTTTTTT
TRBV5-1	TRBJ2-5	.	.	CASSTLSRETQYF	TGCGCCAGCAGCACTCTCTCTCGAGAGACCCAGTACTTC
TRBV7-9	TRBJ2-1	TRBD2	.	CASTPLGGSPLSSYNEQFF	TGTGCCAGCACCCCCCTGGGCGGGAGTCCGTTAAGCTCCTACAATGAGCAGTTCTTC
TRBV14	TRBJ2-7	.	.	CASSPLGALTYEQYF	TGTGCCAGCAGCCCCCTGGGCGCTTTAACCTACGAGCAGTACTTC
TRBV9	TRBJ2-3	TRBD2	.	CASSVLAGGPDTQYF	TGTGCCAGCAGCGTTCTAGCGGGAGGGCCAGATACGCAGTATTTT
TRBV15	TRBJ2-1	.	.	CATSRRVGDNEQFF	TGTGCCACCAGCAGGAGGGTTGGGGACAATGAGCAGTTCTTC
TRBV7-6	TRBJ1-1	.	.	CASSLGHPGATEAFF	TGTGCCAGCAGCTTAGGTCACCCAGGGGCCACTGAAGCTTTCTTT
TRBV19	TRBJ1-5	TRBD1	few	CASSIQDRDNQPQHF	TGTGCCAGTAGTATCCAGGACAGGGACAATCAGCCCCAGCATTTT
TRBV11-2	TRBJ2-3	.	.	CASSLRTRRITDTQYF	TGTGCCAGCAGCCTGAGGACAAGGAGGATCACAGATACGCAGTATTTT
TRBV6-5	TRBJ2-1	.	.	CASSYGGPDNEQFF	TGTGCCAGCAGTTACGGGGGGCCGGACAATGAGCAGTTCTTC
TRBV20-1	TRBJ2-5	TRBD2	.	CSTSGGDQETQYF	TGCAGCACTAGCGGGGGGGACCAAGAGACCCAGTACTTC
TRBV20-1	TRBJ2-1	.	few	CSAQYRASYNEQFF	TGCAGTGCTCAATACAGGGCCTCCTACAATGAGCAGTTCTTC
TRBV9	TRBJ2-7	.	.	CASSAVNLPYEQYF	TGTGCCAGCAGCGCAGTTAACCTTCCCTACGAGCAGTACTTC
TRBV19	TRBJ1-1	.	.	CASSMVYATEAFF	TGTGCCAGTAGTATGGTCTATGCCACTGAAGCTTTCTTT
TRBV7-3	TRBJ2-7	.	few	CASSFMGGGSYEQYF	TGTGCCAGCAGCTTTATGGGGGGCGGCTCCTACGAGCAGTACTTC
TRBV6-6	TRBJ2-1	.	.	CASSDPGDSSYNEQFF	TGTGCCAGCAGTGACCCAGGAGACAGCTCCTACAATGAGCAGTTCTTC
TRBV11-2	TRBJ2-1	.	once	CASSPRVNTYNEQFF	TGTGCCAGCAGCCCCCGGGTGAACACCTACAATGAGCAGTTCTTC
TRBV6-1	TRBJ1-2	.	.	CASTGGRQEGYTF	TGTGCCAGCACTGGAGGGCGACAGGAGGGCTACACCTTC
TRBV28	TRBJ2-3	TRBD2	.	CATCSLAGGSSDTQYF	TGTGCCACTTGTTCGCTAGCGGGAGGTTCTTCAGATACGCAGTATTTT
TRBV11-2	TRBJ2-2	TRBD2	.	CASSLWRGGDTGELFF	TGTGCCAGCAGCTTATGGCGTGGGGGGGACACCGGGGAGCTGTTTTTT
TRBV2	TRBJ1-1	.	few	CASSEVRRNTEAFF	TGTGCCAGCAGTGAAGTCAGGCGGAACACTGAAGCTTTCTTT
TRBV6-6	TRBJ2-7	.	.	CASSPDGGGQNEQYF	TGTGCCAGCAGTCCCGACGGAGGGGGACAGAACGAGCAGTACTTC
TRBV11-1	TRBJ2-1	TRBD2	.	CASSLRLGGGPQWEQFF	TGTGCCAGCAGCTTAAGGTTGGGCGGGGGGCCACAATGGGAGCAGTTCTTC
TRBV12-3/TRBV12-4	TRBJ2-1	TRBD2	.	CASSRRGLIYNEQFF	TGTGCCAGCAGCCGGCGGGGGTTAATTTACAATGAGCAGTTCTTC
TRBV7-3	TRBJ2-1	.	.	CASSLQENNEQFF	TGTGCCAGCAGCCTCCAGGAAAACAATGAGCAGTTCTTC
TRBV7-2	TRBJ1-2	.	many	CASSFRDGLYYGYTF	TGTGCCAGCAGCTTCCGGGACGGCCTGTACTATGGCTACACCTTC
TRBV12-3/TRBV12-4	TRBJ1-1	.	few	CASSLSGAAEAFF	TGTGCCAGCAGTTTAAGTGGGGCAGCTGAAGCTTTCTTT
TRBV6-1	TRBJ2-1	.	many	CASSEDIQGNEQFF	TGTGCCAGCAGTGAAGATATCCAGGGGAATGAGCAGTTCTTC
TRBV11-2	TRBJ2-2	TRBD2	.	CASSFVAGMNTGELFF	TGTGCCAGCAGCTTCGTAGCGGGGATGAACACCGGGGAGCTGTTTTTT
TRBV7-9	TRBJ2-1	.	.	CASSPSGANEQFF	TGTGCCAGCAGCCCATCGGGTGCCAATGAGCAGTTCTTC
TRBV19	TRBJ2-3	.	.	CASSIQTVIGGTDTQYF	TGTGCCAGTAGTATACAGACAGTGATTGGTGGGACAGATACGCAGTATTTT
TRBV7-9	TRBJ2-7	.	.	CASSGEIYEQYF	TGTGCCAGCAGCGGGGAAATCTACGAGCAGTACTTC
TRBV4-2	TRBJ1-1	.	.	CASSPLWIEVLLLNTEAFF	TGTGCCAGCAGCCCGTTGTGGATAGAGGTCTTGCTTCTGAACACTGAAGCTTTCTTT
TRBV29-1	TRBJ2-2	TRBD1	few	CSVGTGTNTGELFF	TGCAGCGTCGGGACAGGGACTAACACCGGGGAGCTGTTTTTT
TRBV29-1	TRBJ2-1	TRBD2	.	CSVGASGVVNEQFF	TGCAGCGTTGGGGCTAGCGGGGTGGTGAATGAGCAGTTCTTC
TRBV6-1	TRBJ2-3	TRBD1	.	CASTPGQVTDTQYF	TGTGCCAGCACCCCAGGACAGGTCACAGATACGCAGTATTTT
TRBV11-2	TRBJ2-5	TRBD2	few	CASSFLAGDETQYF	TGTGCCAGCAGCTTCTTAGCGGGGGATGAGACCCAGTACTTC
TRBV7-3	TRBJ2-3	.	many	CASSLQVTDTQYF	TGTGCCAGCAGCTTACAAGTCACAGATACGCAGTATTTT
TRBV27	TRBJ2-7	.	.	CASRSGPREQYF	TGTGCCAGCAGATCTGGACCCCGCGAGCAGTACTTC
TRBV27	TRBJ1-4	.	few	CASSPVILGAEEKLFF	TGTGCCAGCAGTCCCGTGATTTTAGGAGCGGAGGAAAAACTGTTTTTT